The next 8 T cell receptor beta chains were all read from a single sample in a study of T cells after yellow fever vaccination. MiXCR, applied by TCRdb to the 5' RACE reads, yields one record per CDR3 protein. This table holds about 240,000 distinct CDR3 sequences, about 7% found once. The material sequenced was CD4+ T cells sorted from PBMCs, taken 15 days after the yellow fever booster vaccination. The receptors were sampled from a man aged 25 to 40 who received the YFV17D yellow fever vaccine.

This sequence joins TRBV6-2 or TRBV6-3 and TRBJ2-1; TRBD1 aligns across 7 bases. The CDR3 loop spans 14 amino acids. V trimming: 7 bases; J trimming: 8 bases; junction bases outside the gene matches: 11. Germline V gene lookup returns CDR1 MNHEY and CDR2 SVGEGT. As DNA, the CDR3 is TGTGCCAGCAACCCCAGGGGGTTGAGCTATGAGCAGTTCTTC. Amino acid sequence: CASNPRGLSYEQFF.

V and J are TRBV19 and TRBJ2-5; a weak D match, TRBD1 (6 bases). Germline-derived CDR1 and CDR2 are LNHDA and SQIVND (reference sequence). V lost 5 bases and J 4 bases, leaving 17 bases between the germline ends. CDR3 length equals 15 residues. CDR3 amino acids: CASSPRKTGRETQYF. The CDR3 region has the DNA TGTGCCAGTAGTCCCCGGAAAACAGGGAGAGAGACCCAGTACTTC.

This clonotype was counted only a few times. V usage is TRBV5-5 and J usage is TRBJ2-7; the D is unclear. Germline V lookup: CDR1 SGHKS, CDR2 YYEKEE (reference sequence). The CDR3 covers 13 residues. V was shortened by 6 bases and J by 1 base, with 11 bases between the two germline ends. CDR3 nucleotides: TGTGCCAGCAAGAACCCTTCTTCCTACGAGCAGTACTTC. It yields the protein CASKNPSSYEQYF.

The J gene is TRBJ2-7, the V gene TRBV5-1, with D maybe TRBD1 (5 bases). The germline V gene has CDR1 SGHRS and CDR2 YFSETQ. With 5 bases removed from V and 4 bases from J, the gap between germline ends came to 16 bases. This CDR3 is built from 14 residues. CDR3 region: CASRGAGKLYEQYF. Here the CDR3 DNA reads TGCGCCAGCAGAGGGGCAGGGAAACTTTACGAGCAGTACTTC.

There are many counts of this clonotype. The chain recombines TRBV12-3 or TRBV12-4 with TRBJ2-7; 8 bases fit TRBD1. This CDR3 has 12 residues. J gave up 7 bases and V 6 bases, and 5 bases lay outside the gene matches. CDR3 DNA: TGTGCCAGCAGCAACAGGGGGAGGGAGCAGTACTTC. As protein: CASSNRGREQYF.

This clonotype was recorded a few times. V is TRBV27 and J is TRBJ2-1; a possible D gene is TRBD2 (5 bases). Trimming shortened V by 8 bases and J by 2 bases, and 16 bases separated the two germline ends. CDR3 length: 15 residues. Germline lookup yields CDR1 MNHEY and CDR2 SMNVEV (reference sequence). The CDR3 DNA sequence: TGTGCCAGCCGCGCGAGGGCCCTCACCTACAATGAGCAGTTCTTC. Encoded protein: CASRARALTYNEQFF.

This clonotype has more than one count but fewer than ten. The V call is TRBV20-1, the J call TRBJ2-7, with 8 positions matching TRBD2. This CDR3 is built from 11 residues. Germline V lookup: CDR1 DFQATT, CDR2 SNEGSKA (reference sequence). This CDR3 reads CSLGLAGEQYF. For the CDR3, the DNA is TGCAGCCTCGGACTAGCAGGCGAGCAGTACTTC.

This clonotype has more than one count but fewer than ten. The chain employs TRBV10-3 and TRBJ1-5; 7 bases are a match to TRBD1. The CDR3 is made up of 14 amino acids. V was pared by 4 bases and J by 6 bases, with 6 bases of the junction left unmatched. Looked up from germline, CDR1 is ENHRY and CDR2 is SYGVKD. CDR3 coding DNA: TGTGCCATCAGTGCTGACAGGGATTCTCAGCCCCAGCATTTT. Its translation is CAISADRDSQPQHF.